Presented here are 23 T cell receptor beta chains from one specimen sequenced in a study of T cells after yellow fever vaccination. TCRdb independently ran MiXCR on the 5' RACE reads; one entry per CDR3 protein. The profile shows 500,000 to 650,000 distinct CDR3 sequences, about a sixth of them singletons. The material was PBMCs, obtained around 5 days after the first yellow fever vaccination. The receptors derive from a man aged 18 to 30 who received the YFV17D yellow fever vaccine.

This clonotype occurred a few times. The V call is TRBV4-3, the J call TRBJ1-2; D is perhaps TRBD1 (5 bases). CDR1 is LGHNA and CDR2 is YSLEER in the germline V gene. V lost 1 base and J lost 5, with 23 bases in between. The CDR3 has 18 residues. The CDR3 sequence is CASSQVAPRRRGWYGYTF. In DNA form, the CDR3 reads TGCGCCAGCAGCCAAGTGGCCCCCCGACGACGGGGGTGGTATGGCTACACCTTC.

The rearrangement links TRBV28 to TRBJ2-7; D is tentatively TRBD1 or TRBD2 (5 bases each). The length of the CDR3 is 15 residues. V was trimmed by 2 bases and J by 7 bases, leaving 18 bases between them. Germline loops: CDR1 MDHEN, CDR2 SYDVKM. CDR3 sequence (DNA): TGTGCCAGCAGTTTAGGGACCCGAGAAGTTTCGGAGCAGTACGTC. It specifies CASSLGTREVSEQYV.

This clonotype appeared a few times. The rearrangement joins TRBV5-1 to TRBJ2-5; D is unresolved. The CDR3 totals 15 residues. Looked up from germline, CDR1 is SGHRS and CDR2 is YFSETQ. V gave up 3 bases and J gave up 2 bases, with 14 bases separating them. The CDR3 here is CASSSRQRIQETQYF. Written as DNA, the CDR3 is TGCGCCAGCAGCTCCCGGCAGAGAATACAAGAGACCCAGTACTTC.

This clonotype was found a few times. The DNA for the CDR3 is TGCAGTGCTAGAGATTGGGATCAGGGATCTGGGGCCAACGTCCTGACTTTC. This encodes CSARDWDQGSGANVLTF. The chain joins TRBV20-1 to TRBJ2-6; a possible D gene is TRBD1 (5 bases). The CDR3 loop spans 17 amino acids. In germline, CDR1 is DFQATT, CDR2 SNEGSKA (reference sequence). V lost 0 bases to trimming and J lost 1 base, with 13 bases between them.

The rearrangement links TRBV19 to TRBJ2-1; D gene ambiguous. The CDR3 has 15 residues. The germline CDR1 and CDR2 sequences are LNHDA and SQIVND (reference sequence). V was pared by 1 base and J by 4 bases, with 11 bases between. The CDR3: CASSIGLYPYNEQFF. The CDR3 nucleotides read TGTGCCAGTAGTATAGGGCTCTACCCGTACAATGAGCAGTTCTTC.

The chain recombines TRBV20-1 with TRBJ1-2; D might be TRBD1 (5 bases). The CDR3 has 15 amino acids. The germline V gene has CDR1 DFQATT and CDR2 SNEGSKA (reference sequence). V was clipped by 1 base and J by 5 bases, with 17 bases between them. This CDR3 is CSARVGTLALYGYTF. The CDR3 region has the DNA TGCAGTGCTAGAGTGGGGACCTTAGCCCTATATGGCTACACCTTC.

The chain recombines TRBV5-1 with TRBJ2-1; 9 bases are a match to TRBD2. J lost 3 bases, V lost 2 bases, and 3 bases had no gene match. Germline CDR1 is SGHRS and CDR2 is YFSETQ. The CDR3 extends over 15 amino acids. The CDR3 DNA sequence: TGCGCCAGCAGCTTTCAGCGGGGGGTCTACAATGAGCAGTTCTTC. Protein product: CASSFQRGVYNEQFF.

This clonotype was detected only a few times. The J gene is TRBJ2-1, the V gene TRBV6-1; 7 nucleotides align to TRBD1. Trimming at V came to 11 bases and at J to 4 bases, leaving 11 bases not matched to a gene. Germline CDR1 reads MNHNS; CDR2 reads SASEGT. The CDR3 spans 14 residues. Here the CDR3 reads CASRGTGAYNEQFF. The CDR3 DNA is TGTGCCTCAAGAGGTACAGGGGCTTACAATGAGCAGTTCTTC.

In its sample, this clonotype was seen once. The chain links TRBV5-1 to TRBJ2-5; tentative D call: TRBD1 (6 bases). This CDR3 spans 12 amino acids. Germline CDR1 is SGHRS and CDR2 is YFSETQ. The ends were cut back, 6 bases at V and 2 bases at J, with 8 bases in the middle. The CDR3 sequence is CASTGVQETQYF. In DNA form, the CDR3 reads TGCGCCAGCACAGGGGTTCAAGAGACCCAGTACTTC.

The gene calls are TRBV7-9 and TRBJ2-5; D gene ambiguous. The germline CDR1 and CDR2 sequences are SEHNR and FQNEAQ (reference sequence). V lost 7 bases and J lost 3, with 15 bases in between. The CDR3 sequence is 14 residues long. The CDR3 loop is CASTMGTVKETQYF. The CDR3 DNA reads TGTGCCAGCACCATGGGTACGGTAAAAGAGACCCAGTACTTC. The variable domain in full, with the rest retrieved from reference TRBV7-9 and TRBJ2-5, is DTGVSQNPRHKITKRGQNVTFRCDPISEHNRLYWYRQTLGQGPEFLTYFQNEAQLEKSRLLSDRFSAERPKGSFSTLEIQRTEQGDSAMYLCASTMGTVKETQYFGPGTRLLVL.

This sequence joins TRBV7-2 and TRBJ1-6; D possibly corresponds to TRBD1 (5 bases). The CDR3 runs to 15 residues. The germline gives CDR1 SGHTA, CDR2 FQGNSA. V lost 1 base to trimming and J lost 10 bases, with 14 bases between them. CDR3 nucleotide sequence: TGTGCCAGCAGCTTAGAATCCCCCAGGGTCTCACCCCTCCACTTT. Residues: CASSLESPRVSPLHF. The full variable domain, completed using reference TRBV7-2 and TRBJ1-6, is GAGVSQSPSNKVTEKGKDVELRCDPISGHTALYWYRQSLGQGLEFLIYFQGNSAPDKSGLPSDRFSAERTGGSVSTLTIQRTQQEDSAVYLCASSLESPRVSPLHFGNGTRLTVT.

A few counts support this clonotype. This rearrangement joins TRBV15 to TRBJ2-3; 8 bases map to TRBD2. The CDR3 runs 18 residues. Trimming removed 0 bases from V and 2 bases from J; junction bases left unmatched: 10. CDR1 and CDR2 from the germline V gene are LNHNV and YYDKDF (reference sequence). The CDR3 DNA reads TGTGCCACCAGCAGAGATAGATGGGCGGGGGGCTTCACAGATACGCAGTATTTT. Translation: CATSRDRWAGGFTDTQYF. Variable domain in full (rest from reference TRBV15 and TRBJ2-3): DAMVIQNPRYQVTQFGKPVTLSCSQTLNHNVMYWYQQKSSQAPKLLFHYYDKDFNNEADTPDNFQSRRPNTSFCFLDIRSPGLGDTAMYLCATSRDRWAGGFTDTQYFGPGTRLTVL.

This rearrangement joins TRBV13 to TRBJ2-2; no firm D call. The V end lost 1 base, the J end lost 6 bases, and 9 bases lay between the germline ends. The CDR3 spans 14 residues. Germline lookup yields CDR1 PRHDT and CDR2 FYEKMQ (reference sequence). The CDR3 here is CASSLAGRAGELFF. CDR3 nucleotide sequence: TGTGCCAGCAGCTTAGCGGGTCGTGCCGGGGAGCTGTTTTTT.

The CDR3 nucleotides are TGTGCCAGCAGCTCAGGGGACATTCCAAAAGAGACCCAGTACTTC. This codes for CASSSGDIPKETQYF. The chain recombines TRBV5-5 with TRBJ2-5; tentatively, D is TRBD1 (6 bases). V shed 3 bases and J shed 3 bases, with 15 bases lying between them. CDR1 is SGHKS and CDR2 is YYEKEE in the germline V gene (reference sequence). The CDR3 totals 15 residues.

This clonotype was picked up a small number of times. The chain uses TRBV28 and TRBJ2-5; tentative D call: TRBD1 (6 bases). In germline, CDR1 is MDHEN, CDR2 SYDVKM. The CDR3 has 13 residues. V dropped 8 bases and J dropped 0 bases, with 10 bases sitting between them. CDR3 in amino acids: CASAQGNQETQYF. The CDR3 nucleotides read TGTGCCAGCGCACAGGGTAACCAAGAGACCCAGTACTTC.

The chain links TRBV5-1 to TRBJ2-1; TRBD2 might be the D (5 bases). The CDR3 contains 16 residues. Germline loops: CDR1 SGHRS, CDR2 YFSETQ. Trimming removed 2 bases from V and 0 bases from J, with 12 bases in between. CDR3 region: CASSLSGDYSYNEQFF. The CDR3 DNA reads TGCGCCAGCAGCTTATCGGGCGACTACTCCTACAATGAGCAGTTCTTC.

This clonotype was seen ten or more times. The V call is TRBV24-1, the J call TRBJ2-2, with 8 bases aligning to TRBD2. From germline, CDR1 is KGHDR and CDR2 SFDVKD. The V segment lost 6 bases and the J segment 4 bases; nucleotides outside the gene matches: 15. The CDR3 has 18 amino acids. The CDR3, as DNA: TGTGCCACCAGTTCTTCACCCGGGGGGGCCTCCGCCACCGGGGAGCTGTTTTTT. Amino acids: CATSSSPGGASATGELFF.

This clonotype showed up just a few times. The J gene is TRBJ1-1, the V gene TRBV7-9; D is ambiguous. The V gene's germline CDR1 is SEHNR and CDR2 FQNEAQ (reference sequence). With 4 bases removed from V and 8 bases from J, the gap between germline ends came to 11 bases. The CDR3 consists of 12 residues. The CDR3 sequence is CASSSPRGEAFF. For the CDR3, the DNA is TGTGCCAGCAGCTCGCCGCGAGGGGAAGCTTTCTTT.

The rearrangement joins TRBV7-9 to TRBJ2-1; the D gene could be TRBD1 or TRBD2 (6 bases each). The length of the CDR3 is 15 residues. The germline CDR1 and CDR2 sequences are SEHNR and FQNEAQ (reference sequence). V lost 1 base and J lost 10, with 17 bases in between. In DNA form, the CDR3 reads TGTGCCAGCAGCTTAGGTCTGCCGGGGGCGGGCGAGCAGTTCTTC. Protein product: CASSLGLPGAGEQFF.

CDR3 protein: CASSYNGEQFF. In nucleotides, the CDR3 is TGTGCCAGCAGTTATAACGGGGAGCAGTTCTTC. The rearrangement joins TRBV6-2 or TRBV6-3 to TRBJ2-1; D is unresolved. Germline CDR1 is MNHEY and CDR2 is SVGEGT. This CDR3 is built from 11 residues. V was clipped by 3 bases and J by 10 bases, with 7 bases between them.

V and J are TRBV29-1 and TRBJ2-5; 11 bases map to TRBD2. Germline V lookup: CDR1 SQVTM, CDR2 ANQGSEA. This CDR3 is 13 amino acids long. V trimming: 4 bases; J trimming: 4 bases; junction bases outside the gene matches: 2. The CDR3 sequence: CSVGGTSGETQYF. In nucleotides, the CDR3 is TGCAGCGTTGGTGGGACTAGCGGAGAGACCCAGTACTTC.

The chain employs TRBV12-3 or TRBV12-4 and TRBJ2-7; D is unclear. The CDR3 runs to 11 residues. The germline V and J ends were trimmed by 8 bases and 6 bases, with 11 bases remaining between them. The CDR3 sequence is CASPPWGEQYV. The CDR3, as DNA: TGTGCCAGCCCTCCCTGGGGCGAGCAGTACGTC.

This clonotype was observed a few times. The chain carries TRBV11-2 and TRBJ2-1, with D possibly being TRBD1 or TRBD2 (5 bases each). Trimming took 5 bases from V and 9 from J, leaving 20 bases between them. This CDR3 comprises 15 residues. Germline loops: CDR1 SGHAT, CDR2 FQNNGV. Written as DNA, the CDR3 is TGTGCCAGCAGCGGGGGTCCTTCGTTGCTCGCTGAGCAGTTCTTC. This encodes CASSGGPSLLAEQFF.